Listed below are T cell receptor beta chains from one sample, sequenced in a study of blood T cell repertoires in COVID-19. Clones were read by immunoSEQ multiplex PCR, and TCRdb kept only the in-frame ones, dropping some. The sample consists of around 250,000 clones, 86% of them appearing once. Sequencing was performed on peripheral blood. These receptors were taken from a man in his 60s with acute or convalescent COVID-19. The CDR3 runs from the conserved cysteine through the conserved F or W. Each record gives: J gene, V gene, CDR3 protein.

>TRBJ2-7|TRBV5-1
CASSSGLAGAHEQYF
>TRBJ1-3|TRBV7-9
CASSIQGGGNTIYF
>TRBJ2-5|TRBV11-2
CASSLGSGFQETQYF
>TRBJ2-2|TRBV5-1
CASSLGLNTGELFF
>TRBJ2-7|TRBV4-3
CASSQGSGRRYEQYF
>TRBJ1-1|TRBV5-1
CASSLAERGQAFF
>TRBJ2-7|TRBV6-5
CASSNGQNYEQYF
>TRBJ2-3|TRBV5-1
CASNNGGLGSTDTQYF
>TRBJ2-5|TRBV5-1
CASSTGTSGTETQYF
>TRBJ2-3|TRBV5-8
CASSLVRPQADTQYF
>TRBJ2-7|TRBV19
CASSTRQGGYEQYF
>TRBJ2-7|TRBV18
CASSPKIQSRGEQYF
>TRBJ2-7|TRBV2
CASTDLLAGGPYEQYF
>TRBJ2-7|TRBV9
CASSVSAGGAYEQYF
>TRBJ2-7|TRBV24-1
CATSGQGARNKYEQYF
>TRBJ2-7|TRBV27
CASSSRTTYEQYF
>TRBJ1-5|TRBV7-2
CASTQIGGFSNQPQHF
>TRBJ2-1|TRBV27
CASSRQGIRSNEQFF
>TRBJ2-7|TRBV6-5
CASRKGGLAVGEQYF
>TRBJ2-5|TRBV19
CASRRASGVQETQYF
>TRBJ1-5|TRBV5-5
CASSPDSQGQPQHF
>TRBJ2-5|TRBV25-1
CASSDSGSMETQYF
>TRBJ1-1|TRBV5-6
CASSVHLQGAWNTEAFF
>TRBJ2-1|TRBV6-5
CASSYSSGRAKDEQFF
>TRBJ1-1|TRBV5-1
CASSLEGALSTEAFF
>TRBJ2-5|TRBV28
CASSFLAGGKETQYF
>TRBJ1-1|TRBV7-3
CASSLYGFGTEAFF
>TRBJ1-2|TRBV7-2
CASSPTHGANYGYTF
>TRBJ1-4|TRBV13
CASSQSRGEKLFF
>TRBJ2-5|TRBV9
CASSPGTPQETQYF
>TRBJ2-5|TRBV6-2/TRBV6-3
CASSPSGDSETQYF
>TRBJ1-6|TRBV18
CASSPPTGNNSPLHF
>TRBJ1-6|TRBV7-2
CASSLVPVPNSPLHF
>TRBJ2-7|TRBV7-9
CASSTTSGRFGEQYF
>TRBJ1-2|TRBV5-1
CASSLAPPNYGYTF
>TRBJ1-1|TRBV5-4
CASSRNTEAFF
>TRBJ1-5|TRBV6-1
CASSGFGQGRNQPQHF
>TRBJ1-1|TRBV24-1
CATQIQGGTEAFF
>TRBJ1-6|TRBV19
CASLQGEGSPLHF
>TRBJ1-4|TRBV15
CATSRERQGTPVDEKLFF
>TRBJ2-7|TRBV4-2
CASSQAAQGSYEQYF
>TRBJ1-2|TRBV30
CAWWGGSNYGYTF
>TRBJ1-2|TRBV6-4
CASSEWTGFYGYTF
>TRBJ1-6|TRBV30
CAWSGTGDSPLHF
>TRBJ2-5|TRBV5-1
CASSLRGQHIGETQYF
>TRBJ2-5|TRBV10-3
CAIGGDGAGQETQYF
>TRBJ2-7|TRBV11-1
CASRPRDRALGEQYF
>TRBJ1-2|TRBV6-6
CASSLLPSGGATNYGYTF
>TRBJ1-5|TRBV11-3
CASSLGTLPDQPQHF
>TRBJ1-1|TRBV27
CASSLRGGEAFF
>TRBJ1-6|TRBV6-5
CASRMTGVRSPLHF
>TRBJ1-2|TRBV18
CASSPNPDTPGLFFHGYTF
>TRBJ2-7|TRBV28
CASSIQGPTYEQYF